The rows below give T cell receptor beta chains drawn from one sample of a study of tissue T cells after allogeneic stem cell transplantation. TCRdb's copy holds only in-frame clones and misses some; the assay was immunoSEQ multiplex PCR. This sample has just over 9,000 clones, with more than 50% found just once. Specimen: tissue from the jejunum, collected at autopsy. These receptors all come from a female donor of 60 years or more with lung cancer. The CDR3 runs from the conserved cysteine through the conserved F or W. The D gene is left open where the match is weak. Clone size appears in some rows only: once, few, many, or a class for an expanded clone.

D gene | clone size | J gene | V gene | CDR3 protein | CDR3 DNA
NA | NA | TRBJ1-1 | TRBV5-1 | CASSFRTVNTEAFF | TGCGCCAGCAGCTTCAGGACGGTGAACACTGAAGCTTTCTTT
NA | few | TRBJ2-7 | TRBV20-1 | CSATTSYEQYF | TGCAGTGCTACGACTAGCTACGAGCAGTACTTC
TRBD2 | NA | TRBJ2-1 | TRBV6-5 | CASSGTSGAYNEQFF | TGTGCCAGCAGCGGGACTAGCGGAGCCTACAATGAGCAGTTCTTC
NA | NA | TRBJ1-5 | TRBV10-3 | CAISEGGKAFQPQHF | TGTGCCATCAGTGAGGGGGGAAAGGCCTTTCAGCCCCAGCATTTT
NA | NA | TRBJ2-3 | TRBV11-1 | CASSPSAGDDTQYF | TGTGCCAGCAGCCCCAGCGCTGGTGATGATACGCAGTATTTT
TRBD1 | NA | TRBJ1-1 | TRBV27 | CASTNRGLGTEAFF | TGTGCCAGCACCAACAGGGGTTTGGGCACTGAAGCTTTCTTT
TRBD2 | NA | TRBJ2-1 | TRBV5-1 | CASRRTSEYNEQFF | TGCGCCAGCCGTAGGACTAGCGAGTACAATGAGCAGTTCTTC
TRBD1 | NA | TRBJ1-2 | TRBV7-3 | CASSLTGQGTTGYTF | TGTGCCAGCAGCTTAACCGGACAGGGGACGACAGGCTACACCTTC
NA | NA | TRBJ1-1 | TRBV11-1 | CASSLQGLNTEAFF | TGTGCCAGCAGCTTACAGGGGTTGAACACTGAAGCTTTCTTT
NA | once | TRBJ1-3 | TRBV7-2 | CASSLMAGRRSGNTIYF | TGTGCCAGCAGCTTAATGGCGGGTAGACGCTCTGGAAACACCATATATTTT
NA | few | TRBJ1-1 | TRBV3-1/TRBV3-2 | CASSRGVIGLDF | TGTGCCAGCAGCCGGGGGGTCATAGGGTTGGACTTT
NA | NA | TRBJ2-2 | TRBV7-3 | CASRARGDGTGELFF | TGTGCCAGCAGGGCTCGAGGGGACGGCACCGGGGAGCTGTTTTTT
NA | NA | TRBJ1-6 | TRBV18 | CASSPLGTAKLGSPLHF | TGTGCCAGCTCACCACTAGGGACGGCCAAACTCGGTTCACCCCTCCACTTT
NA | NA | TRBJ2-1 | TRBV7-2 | CASSILTGPNEQFF | TGTGCCAGCAGCATTCTGACAGGACCCAATGAGCAGTTCTTC
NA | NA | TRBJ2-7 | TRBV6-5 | CASSNRLAEQYF | TGTGCCAGCAGCAACAGGTTGGCCGAGCAGTACTTC
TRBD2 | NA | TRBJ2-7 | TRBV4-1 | CASSQVAGLVSYEQYF | TGCGCCAGCAGCCAAGTAGCGGGGCTTGTTTCTTACGAGCAGTACTTC
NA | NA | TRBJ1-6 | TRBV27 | CASSLIGNNLVDSPLHF | TGTGCCAGCAGTTTAATCGGCAACAATTTAGTGGATTCACCCCTCCACTTT
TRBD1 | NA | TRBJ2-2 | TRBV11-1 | CASSPGTANTGELFF | TGTGCCAGCAGCCCAGGGACAGCGAACACCGGGGAGCTGTTTTTT
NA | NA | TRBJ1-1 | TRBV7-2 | CASSLGRENTEAFF | TGTGCCAGCAGCTTGGGCAGGGAGAACACTGAAGCTTTCTTT
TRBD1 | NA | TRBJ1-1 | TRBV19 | CASGPDRLNTEAFF | TGTGCCAGTGGACCGGACAGGTTGAACACTGAAGCTTTCTTT
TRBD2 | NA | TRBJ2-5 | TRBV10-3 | CAISEGGGLLETQYF | TGTGCCATCAGTGAGGGCGGGGGGCTCCTTGAGACCCAGTACTTC
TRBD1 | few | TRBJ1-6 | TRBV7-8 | CASSLGQGVSPLHF | TGTGCCAGCAGCTTAGGACAGGGGGTATCACCCCTCCACTTT
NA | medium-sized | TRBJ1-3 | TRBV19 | CASSMGLWTAGNTIYF | TGTGCCAGTAGTATGGGGTTGTGGACGGCTGGAAACACCATATATTTT
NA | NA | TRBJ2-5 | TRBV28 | CAIGGVQETQYF | TGTGCCATCGGGGGCGTCCAAGAGACCCAGTACTTC
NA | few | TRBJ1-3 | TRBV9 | CASSVEALGSGNTIYF | TGTGCCAGCAGCGTAGAGGCCCTAGGGTCTGGAAACACCATATATTTT
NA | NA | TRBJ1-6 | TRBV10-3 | CAISAQGSYNSPLHF | TGTGCCATCAGCGCACAGGGTTCCTATAATTCACCCCTCCACTTT
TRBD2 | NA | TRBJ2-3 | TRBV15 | CATSTLAGADTQYF | TGTGCCACCAGCACCCTGGCGGGGGCAGATACGCAGTATTTT
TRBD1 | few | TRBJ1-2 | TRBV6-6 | CASSPTGDYGYTF | TGTGCCAGCAGCCCCACAGGGGACTATGGCTACACCTTC
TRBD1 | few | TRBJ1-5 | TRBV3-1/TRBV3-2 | CASSPGQGVQPQHF | TGTGCCAGCAGCCCGGGACAGGGCGTTCAGCCCCAGCATTTT
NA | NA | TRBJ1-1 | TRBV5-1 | CASSWTTGDTEAFF | TGCGCCAGCAGCTGGACGACAGGAGACACTGAAGCTTTCTTT
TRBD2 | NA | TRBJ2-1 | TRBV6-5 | CALRSGLAGGGEQFF | TGTGCCTTACGAAGCGGGCTAGCGGGGGGAGGGGAGCAGTTCTTC
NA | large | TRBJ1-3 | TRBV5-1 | CASSVRPQGNSGNTIYF | TGCGCCAGCAGCGTCAGACCCCAGGGGAACTCTGGAAACACCATATATTTT
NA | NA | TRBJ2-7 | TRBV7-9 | CASSPLAFQYF | TGTGCCAGCAGCCCACTTGCGTTTCAGTACTTC
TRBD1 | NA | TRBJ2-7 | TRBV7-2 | CASSQGQGSYEQYF | TGTGCCAGCAGCCAAGGACAGGGGTCCTACGAGCAGTACTTC
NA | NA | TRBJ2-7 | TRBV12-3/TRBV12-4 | CASSLAYSYEQYF | TGTGCCAGCAGTTTGGCTTACTCCTACGAGCAGTACTTC
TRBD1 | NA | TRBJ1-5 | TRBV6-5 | CASSRTGGFQPQHF | TGTGCCAGCAGTCGGACAGGGGGCTTTCAGCCCCAGCATTTT
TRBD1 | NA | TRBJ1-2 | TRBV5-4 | CASSLGTGAINYGYTF | TGTGCCAGCAGCTTGGGGACAGGGGCCATTAACTATGGCTACACCTTC
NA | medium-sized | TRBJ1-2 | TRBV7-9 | CASSLEGFNGYTF | TGTGCCAGCAGCTTAGAAGGATTTAATGGCTACACCTTC
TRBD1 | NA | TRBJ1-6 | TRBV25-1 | CASSTLTGETPLHF | TGTGCCAGCAGTACCCTGACAGGGGAGACACCCCTCCACTTT
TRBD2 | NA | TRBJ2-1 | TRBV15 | CATSRELASDEQFF | TGTGCCACCAGCAGGGAACTAGCGTCGGATGAGCAGTTCTTC
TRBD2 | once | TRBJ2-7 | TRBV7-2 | CASSPKRGIYEQYF | TGTGCCAGCAGTCCAAAGCGGGGGATCTACGAGCAGTACTTC
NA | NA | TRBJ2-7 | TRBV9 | CASSVDPDSSYEQYF | TGTGCCAGCAGCGTAGACCCGGACTCCTCCTACGAGCAGTACTTC
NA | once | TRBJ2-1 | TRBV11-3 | CASSLYGNEQFF | TGTGCCAGCAGCTTATATGGCAATGAGCAGTTCTTC
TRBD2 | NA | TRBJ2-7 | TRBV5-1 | CASSPSKTSGGTYEQYF | TGCGCCAGCAGCCCATCCAAGACTAGCGGGGGAACCTACGAGCAGTACTTC
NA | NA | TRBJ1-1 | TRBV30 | CAWSTSTELSTEAFF | TGTGCCTGGAGTACCTCGACAGAACTGTCCACTGAAGCTTTCTTT
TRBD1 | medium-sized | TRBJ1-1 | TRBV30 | CAWGTGHMNTEAFF | TGTGCCTGGGGGACAGGACATATGAACACTGAAGCTTTCTTT
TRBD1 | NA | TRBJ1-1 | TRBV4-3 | CASSHRGGRRAFF | TGCGCCAGCAGCCACAGAGGGGGCAGGCGAGCTTTCTTT
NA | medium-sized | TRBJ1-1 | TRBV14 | CASSPGQNTEAFF | TGTGCCAGCAGCCCGGGACAGAACACTGAAGCTTTCTTT
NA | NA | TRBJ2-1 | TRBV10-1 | CASSSAIGDEQFF | TGCGCCAGCAGTTCAGCAATTGGGGATGAGCAGTTCTTC
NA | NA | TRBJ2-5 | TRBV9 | CASSGLDRETQYF | TGTGCCAGCAGCGGATTGGATAGGGAGACCCAGTACTTC
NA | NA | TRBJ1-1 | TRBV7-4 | CASSLARGRGNTEAFF | TGTGCCAGCAGCTTAGCGCGGGGGAGGGGGAACACTGAAGCTTTCTTT
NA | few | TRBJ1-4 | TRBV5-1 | CASSLDSTNEKLFF | TGCGCCAGCAGCCTGGACAGTACAAATGAAAAACTGTTTTTT
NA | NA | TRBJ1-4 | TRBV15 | CATSLQGSNEKLFF | TGTGCCACCAGCCTTCAGGGTTCCAATGAAAAACTGTTTTTT
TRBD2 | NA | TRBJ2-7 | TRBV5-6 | CASTLGLAGDLYEQYF | TGTGCCAGCACCCTTGGACTAGCGGGAGATTTGTACGAGCAGTACTTC
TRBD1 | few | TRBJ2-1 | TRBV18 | CASSQGTGFGNEQFF | TGTGCCAGCTCACAGGGGACAGGGTTCGGCAATGAGCAGTTCTTC
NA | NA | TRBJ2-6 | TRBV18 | CASSLGVGAGANVLTF | TGTGCCAGCTCCCTAGGAGTGGGGGCTGGGGCCAACGTCCTGACTTTC
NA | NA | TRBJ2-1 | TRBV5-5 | CASRVWGVFYNEQFF | TGTGCCAGCAGGGTTTGGGGGGTTTTCTACAATGAGCAGTTCTTC
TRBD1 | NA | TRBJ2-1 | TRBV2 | CASVGQGWNNEQFF | TGTGCCAGCGTCGGACAGGGTTGGAACAATGAGCAGTTCTTC
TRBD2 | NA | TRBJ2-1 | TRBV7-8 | CASSPRTSSGGQFF | TGTGCCAGCAGCCCTCGGACTTCCTCGGGGGGGCAGTTCTTC